This paragraph covers one TCR beta chain sequence. This clone was counted only a few times. It has no known antigen specificity. No qualities accompany the bases; no much larger clone lies one base away. The source of the sample is a study of CD8+ T cells in alopecia areata (dated by TCRdb to 2016 to 2019). Study-wide context: The treated patients, all with moderate-to-severe alopecia areata, were enrolled in an open-label pilot trial of oral tofacitinib given at 5 to 10 mg twice daily. immunoSEQ multiplex PCR using 35 Vbeta forward primers and 13 Jbeta reverse primers was used to amplify TCRbeta CDR3 regions. Scalp clonality was compared among normal scalp (n=4), patchy alopecia areata scalp (n=8), and alopecia totalis/universalis scalp (n=8). Patients on tofacitinib were biopsied at baseline and after 4 and 24 weeks of treatment, and several of the patients also had a later scalp biopsy. Human TCRbeta sequencing covered scalp tissue and sorted CD4+ and CD8+ peripheral blood T cells from patchy and totalis/universalis alopecia areata patients and healthy controls. Patients stayed on tofacitinib for 6 to 18 months and then had 6 months of follow-up off drug so that delayed response and recurrence could be assessed. The RNA source kit depended on sample type: the PAXgene miRNA kit for fixed scalp, the miRNeasy kit for PBMCs, and the RNeasy kit for mouse skin. To study T cell clonal expansion in alopecia areata, the researchers applied high-throughput TCRbeta sequencing to both the C3H/HeJ mouse model and human patients. For the treated patients, the SALT score, which quantifies what percentage of scalp surface area is affected, served as the measure of disease severity.

Library preparation was by the immunoSEQ multiplex PCR assay. RNA was extracted from all samples and reverse transcribed into cDNA as template for TCR sequencing. SuperScript III was used for first-strand cDNA synthesis, primed with a 2:1 mix of oligo-dT and random hexamers. Amplification bias was assessed with a synthetic immune receptor repertoire, and residual bias was removed computationally. The authors' pipeline ran thus. Raw reads were preprocessed to remove errors, and CDR3 was defined according to IMGT conventions as the region from the conserved cysteine to phenylalanine. To get clonality, Shannon entropy was normalized by log2 of the number of productive unique TCRs and the result was subtracted from 1. Whether each scalp clone was CD4 or CD8 was inferred by checking scalp TCRbeta sequences against the CD4 and CD8 repertoires from sorted blood. TCRdb holds this immuneACCESS table with in-frame rearrangements only. Some clones are missing; in checked studies, unresolved V genes explain under half, and the rest has no known cause. V and J calls plus clone size are reproduced from that table; the DNA served to infer D and trimming. The sample table lists 150,000 to 200,000 clones, just under 65% of them with a count of one. Under 1.5% of the sample is taken by the ten largest.

The CDR3 runs 15 residues from the cysteine to the phenylalanine. The CDR3 DNA has 45 bases and is translated from base 1. CDR1 SGDLS and CDR2 YYNGEE are derived from the germline V gene. V is clipped by 3 bases and J by 0 bases, and the sequence between their germline boundaries is 7 bases long. Beyond this particular receptor, the publication reports: Tofacitinib significantly lowered scalp clonality and the number of expanded CD8+ clones among the top 100 scalp clones. Compared with normal scalp, lesional scalp, particularly in alopecia totalis/universalis, had higher clonality and more expanded CD8+ clones, which suggests antigenic drive. During tofacitinib treatment, many expanded lesional clones remained in scalp and blood, and this persistence may partly explain relapse after treatment is stopped. Shared TCR sequences between patients were less evident than in mice, which may be partly attributable to HLA diversity in the patient population. Unlike mouse skin, where gammadelta T cells dominate, normal human skin contains resident alphabeta T cells that get sequenced too, which complicates analysis of the scalp TCR repertoire. The treated cohort was small, with a single nonresponder, so links between baseline CD8+ expansion and response need larger studies.

Interpreted using the paper, the treatment or condition label stands for: oral pan-JAK inhibitor, 5-10 mg twice daily. Lesional scalp punch biopsies and peripheral blood were obtained from alopecia areata patients. After PBMCs were isolated by density centrifugation and stained for CD3, CD4 and CD8, a FACSAria was used to sort CD4+ and CD8+ T cells. This sequence uses TRBV9 and TRBJ1-6; D gene: possibly TRBD1, on 5 matching bases. The input for sequencing was CD4+ T cells sorted from blood, taken around week 50, from a patient treated with tofacitinib. The receptor comes from a human donor with alopecia areata. The DNA sequence is as follows: TGTGCCAGCAGCGGACAGAGCTCCTATAATTCACCCCTCCACTTT. Translation gives CASSGQSSYNSPLHF.